These T cell receptor beta chains were read from a single sample in a study of CXCR4 blockade with PD-1 therapy in pancreatic cancer. Data came from immunoSEQ multiplex PCR; TCRdb stores just in-frame clones and leaves some out. This table holds thousands of clones, 57% found once. The sequenced sample was tumor tissue. The receptors here all came from a human donor with pancreatic ductal adenocarcinoma. Both conserved end residues are part of each CDR3. The D gene is left open where the match is weak. The size of a clone is reported for some rows only, either as once, few or many, or as a class for expanded clones.

CDR3 protein: CASFTPTSAPYNEQFF; CDR3 DNA: TGTGCCAGCTTCACCCCGACTAGCGCCCCTTACAATGAGCAGTTCTTC; J gene: TRBJ2-1; V gene: TRBV6-8; clone size: -; D gene: TRBD2
CDR3 protein: CAWAGTTNTKAFF; CDR3 DNA: TGTGCCTGGGCCGGGACAACGAACACTAAAGCTTTCTTT; J gene: TRBJ1-1; V gene: TRBV30; clone size: -; D gene: -
CDR3 protein: CASSPGTDTQYF; CDR3 DNA: TGTGCCAGCAGCCCGGGGACAGATACGCAGTATTTT; J gene: TRBJ2-3; V gene: TRBV14; clone size: -; D gene: -
CDR3 protein: CASSFPAGGGNEQYF; CDR3 DNA: TGTGCCAGCAGTTTCCCGGCTGGGGGGGGCAACGAGCAGTACTTC; J gene: TRBJ2-7; V gene: TRBV28; clone size: -; D gene: -
CDR3 protein: CASSIDRNTEAFF; CDR3 DNA: TGTGCCAGCAGTATAGACAGGAACACTGAAGCTTTCTTT; J gene: TRBJ1-1; V gene: TRBV2; clone size: -; D gene: -
CDR3 protein: CASSPPGRSTDTQYF; CDR3 DNA: TGCGCCAGCAGCCCGCCGGGACGGAGCACAGATACGCAGTATTTT; J gene: TRBJ2-3; V gene: TRBV5-1; clone size: -; D gene: -
CDR3 protein: CASSISGISTDTQYF; CDR3 DNA: TGTGCCAGTAGTATCTCAGGGATTAGCACAGATACGCAGTATTTT; J gene: TRBJ2-3; V gene: TRBV19; clone size: -; D gene: -
CDR3 protein: CASSLVGQPYGYTF; CDR3 DNA: TGTGCCAGCAGCTTAGTGGGACAGCCCTATGGCTACACCTTC; J gene: TRBJ1-2; V gene: TRBV11-3; clone size: few; D gene: TRBD1
CDR3 protein: CAWRAGGTSTDTQYF; CDR3 DNA: TGTGCCTGGAGGGCTGGGGGGACTAGCACAGATACGCAGTATTTT; J gene: TRBJ2-3; V gene: TRBV30; clone size: few; D gene: -
CDR3 protein: CASSEAGSPDEQYF; CDR3 DNA: TGTGCCAGCAGTGAGGCGGGCTCCCCGGACGAGCAGTACTTC; J gene: TRBJ2-7; V gene: TRBV9; clone size: -; D gene: -
CDR3 protein: CASRLAGSSYEQYF; CDR3 DNA: TGTGCCAGCAGGTTAGCGGGAAGCTCCTACGAGCAGTACTTC; J gene: TRBJ2-7; V gene: TRBV28; clone size: once; D gene: TRBD2
CDR3 protein: CATSSPIEGFAYEQYF; CDR3 DNA: TGTGCCACCAGCAGTCCTATAGAGGGGTTTGCCTACGAGCAGTACTTC; J gene: TRBJ2-7; V gene: TRBV15; clone size: -; D gene: -
CDR3 protein: CASSGDPPGTSGNTIYF; CDR3 DNA: TGTGCCAGCTCAGGAGACCCTCCCGGGACCTCTGGAAACACCATATATTTT; J gene: TRBJ1-3; V gene: TRBV18; clone size: once; D gene: -
CDR3 protein: CASNRPYTDTQYF; CDR3 DNA: TGTGCCAGCAATCGGCCATACACAGATACGCAGTATTTT; J gene: TRBJ2-3; V gene: TRBV28; clone size: few; D gene: -
CDR3 protein: CASSLPGTHYYGYTF; CDR3 DNA: TGTGCCAGCAGTTTACCAGGGACCCACTACTATGGCTACACCTTC; J gene: TRBJ1-2; V gene: TRBV28; clone size: once; D gene: -
CDR3 protein: CASSLEGSAGNTIYF; CDR3 DNA: TGCGCCAGCAGCTTGGAGGGGTCGGCTGGAAACACCATATATTTT; J gene: TRBJ1-3; V gene: TRBV5-1; clone size: -; D gene: -
CDR3 protein: CASSEVNRLVSDTQYF; CDR3 DNA: TGTGCCAGCAGTGAAGTGAATAGGCTAGTATCGGATACGCAGTATTTT; J gene: TRBJ2-3; V gene: TRBV6-1; clone size: few; D gene: -
CDR3 protein: CASSDGLAYEQYF; CDR3 DNA: TGTGCCAGCAGCGACGGTTTGGCCTACGAGCAGTACTTC; J gene: TRBJ2-7; V gene: TRBV9; clone size: -; D gene: -
CDR3 protein: CASSQERDGYTF; CDR3 DNA: TGCGCCAGCAGCCAAGAAAGGGATGGCTACACCTTC; J gene: TRBJ1-2; V gene: TRBV1; clone size: -; D gene: -
CDR3 protein: CASSTTTAVTDTQYF; CDR3 DNA: TGTGCCAGTAGCACCACGACGGCCGTCACAGATACGCAGTATTTT; J gene: TRBJ2-3; V gene: TRBV19; clone size: few; D gene: -
CDR3 protein: CATSRDPNSQETQYF; CDR3 DNA: TGTGCCACCAGCAGAGATCCCAACAGCCAAGAGACCCAGTACTTC; J gene: TRBJ2-5; V gene: TRBV15; clone size: -; D gene: -
CDR3 protein: CASSLSVGGNEQFF; CDR3 DNA: TGTGCCAGCAGTTTGTCAGTGGGAGGCAATGAGCAGTTCTTC; J gene: TRBJ2-1; V gene: TRBV28; clone size: -; D gene: -
CDR3 protein: CAWSPRGLEGQFF; CDR3 DNA: TGTGCCTGGAGTCCTAGAGGGCTCGAGGGGCAGTTCTTC; J gene: TRBJ2-1; V gene: TRBV30; clone size: -; D gene: -
CDR3 protein: CAWDEGRSNTEAFF; CDR3 DNA: TGTGCCTGGGACGAGGGACGGTCGAACACTGAAGCTTTCTTT; J gene: TRBJ1-1; V gene: TRBV30; clone size: -; D gene: -
CDR3 protein: CASSDSTGGDEQFF; CDR3 DNA: TGTGCCAGCAGTGATTCAACAGGGGGTGATGAGCAGTTCTTC; J gene: TRBJ2-1; V gene: TRBV6-8; clone size: -; D gene: TRBD1
CDR3 protein: CASSLLSHSTEAFF; CDR3 DNA: TGTGCCAGCAGTCTTCTCAGCCACAGCACTGAAGCTTTCTTT; J gene: TRBJ1-1; V gene: TRBV6-8; clone size: few; D gene: -
CDR3 protein: CASSSSGTGKAGELFF; CDR3 DNA: TGTGCCAGCAGTTCCTCCGGGACAGGGAAGGCCGGGGAGCTGTTTTTT; J gene: TRBJ2-2; V gene: TRBV28; clone size: -; D gene: TRBD1
CDR3 protein: CASSEWAEQFF; CDR3 DNA: TGTGCCAGCAGTGAGTGGGCCGAGCAGTTCTTC; J gene: TRBJ2-1; V gene: TRBV6-4; clone size: -; D gene: -
CDR3 protein: CASSIAGGREIQYF; CDR3 DNA: TGTGCCAGTAGTATAGCGGGCGGGAGAGAGATCCAGTACTTC; J gene: TRBJ2-5; V gene: TRBV19; clone size: -; D gene: TRBD2
CDR3 protein: CASSQGLRATDTQYF; CDR3 DNA: TGTGCCAGCAGTCAGGGGCTTAGAGCTACAGATACGCAGTATTTT; J gene: TRBJ2-3; V gene: TRBV7-5; clone size: few; D gene: -
CDR3 protein: CASSHRTLNTEAFF; CDR3 DNA: TGTGCCAGCAGCCACAGGACCTTGAACACTGAAGCTTTCTTT; J gene: TRBJ1-1; V gene: TRBV14; clone size: -; D gene: -
CDR3 protein: CASSFGLAGGGRDTQYF; CDR3 DNA: TGTGCCAGCAGTTTTGGGCTAGCGGGAGGGGGAAGAGATACGCAGTATTTT; J gene: TRBJ2-3; V gene: TRBV28; clone size: few; D gene: TRBD2
CDR3 protein: CASSLGQGGSTEAFF; CDR3 DNA: TGTGCCAGTAGCCTGGGACAGGGAGGGAGCACTGAAGCTTTCTTT; J gene: TRBJ1-1; V gene: TRBV19; clone size: few; D gene: TRBD1
CDR3 protein: CASTLTSGRPSYEQYF; CDR3 DNA: TGTGCCAGCACCCTTACTAGCGGGAGGCCCTCCTACGAGCAGTACTTC; J gene: TRBJ2-7; V gene: TRBV6-8; clone size: medium-sized; D gene: TRBD2
CDR3 protein: CASSQTSGKYNEQFF; CDR3 DNA: TGTGCCAGCAGCCAAACTAGCGGGAAATACAATGAGCAGTTCTTC; J gene: TRBJ2-1; V gene: TRBV14; clone size: -; D gene: TRBD2
CDR3 protein: CASSSRGGDTQYF; CDR3 DNA: TGTGCCAGTAGTTCCAGGGGTGGAGATACGCAGTATTTT; J gene: TRBJ2-3; V gene: TRBV19; clone size: few; D gene: -
CDR3 protein: CASTRQIAGGPSHEQFF; CDR3 DNA: TGTGCCAGTACCCGGCAGATAGCGGGAGGGCCCTCGCATGAGCAGTTCTTC; J gene: TRBJ2-1; V gene: TRBV19; clone size: -; D gene: TRBD2
CDR3 protein: CASSLRDRGTVQYEKLFF; CDR3 DNA: TGTGCCAGCAGCCTCCGGGACAGGGGGACGGTCCAATATGAAAAACTGTTTTTT; J gene: TRBJ1-4; V gene: TRBV11-3; clone size: few; D gene: TRBD1
CDR3 protein: CATTDRAFYGYTF; CDR3 DNA: TGCGCCACCACGGACAGGGCCTTCTATGGCTACACCTTC; J gene: TRBJ1-2; V gene: TRBV10-1; clone size: once; D gene: TRBD1
CDR3 protein: CASTLAENTGELFF; CDR3 DNA: TGTGCCAGCACACTAGCGGAGAACACCGGGGAGCTGTTTTTT; J gene: TRBJ2-2; V gene: TRBV9; clone size: -; D gene: TRBD2
CDR3 protein: CASREWVSGAAQPQHF; CDR3 DNA: TGTGCCAGTAGGGAATGGGTCTCAGGGGCGGCTCAGCCCCAGCATTTT; J gene: TRBJ1-5; V gene: TRBV19; clone size: few; D gene: -
CDR3 protein: CASSIEAGRGYEQYF; CDR3 DNA: TGTGCCAGTAGTATAGAGGCCGGGCGGGGCTACGAGCAGTACTTC; J gene: TRBJ2-7; V gene: TRBV19; clone size: -; D gene: -
CDR3 protein: CAWNRGADTQYF; CDR3 DNA: TGTGCCTGGAACAGGGGAGCAGATACGCAGTATTTT; J gene: TRBJ2-3; V gene: TRBV30; clone size: -; D gene: TRBD1
CDR3 protein: CASSYARQLTDTQYF; CDR3 DNA: TGTGCCAGCAGTTACGCGCGACAGCTTACAGATACGCAGTATTTT; J gene: TRBJ2-3; V gene: TRBV6-8; clone size: few; D gene: -
CDR3 protein: CASSPPTVRETQYF; CDR3 DNA: TGTGCCAGCTCACCACCGACCGTCCGTGAGACCCAGTACTTC; J gene: TRBJ2-5; V gene: TRBV18; clone size: -; D gene: -
CDR3 protein: CASSLSALQGNIQYF; CDR3 DNA: TGTGCCAGCAGTTTATCAGCCTTACAGGGAAACATTCAGTACTTC; J gene: TRBJ2-4; V gene: TRBV28; clone size: -; D gene: -
CDR3 protein: CASSLGAANTGELFF; CDR3 DNA: TGCGCCAGCAGCTTGGGGGCTGCGAACACCGGGGAGCTGTTTTTT; J gene: TRBJ2-2; V gene: TRBV5-1; clone size: -; D gene: -
CDR3 protein: CASTFRRENNEQFF; CDR3 DNA: TGTGCCAGCACCTTCAGGAGGGAGAACAATGAGCAGTTCTTC; J gene: TRBJ2-1; V gene: TRBV28; clone size: -; D gene: -
CDR3 protein: CASSLGTGGTGANVLTF; CDR3 DNA: TGCGCCAGCAGCCTCGGGACAGGGGGTACTGGGGCCAACGTCCTGACTTTC; J gene: TRBJ2-6; V gene: TRBV1; clone size: -; D gene: -
CDR3 protein: CASSPPRGDPGANVLTF; CDR3 DNA: TGTGCCAGTAGTCCCCCCAGGGGGGACCCTGGGGCCAACGTCCTGACTTTC; J gene: TRBJ2-6; V gene: TRBV19; clone size: -; D gene: -
CDR3 protein: CASESGLANTDTQYF; CDR3 DNA: TGCGCCAGCGAATCGGGGCTAGCGAACACAGATACGCAGTATTTT; J gene: TRBJ2-3; V gene: TRBV23-1; clone size: -; D gene: -
CDR3 protein: CASSGDDQPQHF; CDR3 DNA: TGTGCCAGCTCGGGGGACGATCAGCCCCAGCATTTT; J gene: TRBJ1-5; V gene: TRBV9; clone size: few; D gene: -
CDR3 protein: CASSSARGSRNTIYF; CDR3 DNA: TGCGCCAGCAGTTCCGCTAGGGGTAGCAGAAACACCATATATTTT; J gene: TRBJ1-3; V gene: TRBV10-2; clone size: -; D gene: -
CDR3 protein: CASSLGRDFYEQYF; CDR3 DNA: TGTGCCAGCAGCCTAGGGCGTGACTTCTACGAGCAGTACTTC; J gene: TRBJ2-7; V gene: TRBV25-1; clone size: -; D gene: -